This entry is about one T cell receptor (beta chain). What it recognizes is unknown. While unrecorded immune exposures were likely, the donors were nominally healthy when sampled. The sample is drawn from a study of cytomegalovirus exposure and HLA in healthy donors. Study background: Earlier findings included roughly 100 million unique TCR beta sequences obtained from 150 million to 200 million T cells.

Germline CDR1 and CDR2: SGHRS and YFSETQ. V dropped 0 bases and J dropped 7; count of bases not matched to a gene: 11. The CDR3 extends over 16 amino acids. The PCR employed 60 Vbeta primers together with 13 Jbeta primers. Data came from immunoSEQ multiplex PCR; TCRdb stores just in-frame clones and leaves some out. The sample lists some 200,000 clones; 82% were seen once. Study-level points and caveats: The likely explanation for a cluster of highly shared sequence variants was sequencing artifact.

The chain links TRBV5-1 to TRBJ2-5, with TRBD2 matching over 8 bases. The sample consisted of PBMCs. This receptor was taken from a woman aged 40 to 50 in good health and CMV-seronegative. In DNA, the CDR3 is TGCGCCAGCAGCTTGGGCCCTGCGGGGGGTTTAGTGACCCAGTACTTC. It encodes CASSLGPAGGLVTQYF.